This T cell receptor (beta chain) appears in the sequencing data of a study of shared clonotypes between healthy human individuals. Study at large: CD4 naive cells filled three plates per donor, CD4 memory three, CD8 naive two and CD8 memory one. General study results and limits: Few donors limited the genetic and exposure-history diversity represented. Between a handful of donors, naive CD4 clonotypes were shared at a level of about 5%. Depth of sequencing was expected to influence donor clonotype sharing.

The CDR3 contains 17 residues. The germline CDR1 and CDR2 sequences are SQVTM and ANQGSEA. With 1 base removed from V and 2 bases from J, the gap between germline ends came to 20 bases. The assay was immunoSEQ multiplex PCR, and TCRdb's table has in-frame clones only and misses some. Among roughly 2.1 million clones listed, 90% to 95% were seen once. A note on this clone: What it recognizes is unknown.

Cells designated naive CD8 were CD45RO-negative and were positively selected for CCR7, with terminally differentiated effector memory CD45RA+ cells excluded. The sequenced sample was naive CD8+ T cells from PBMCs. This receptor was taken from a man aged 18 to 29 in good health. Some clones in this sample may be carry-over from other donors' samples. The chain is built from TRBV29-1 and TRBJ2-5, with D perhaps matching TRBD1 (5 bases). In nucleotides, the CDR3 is TGCAGCGTTGAAGTAGCAGGCATCAGGGTCAGTCAAGAGACCCAGTACTTC. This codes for CSVEVAGIRVSQETQYF.